This T cell receptor beta chain appears in the sequencing data of a study of blood T cells in healthy people across ages. The use of a sample-barcoded 5' primer and a J-beta primer mix characterized a second PCR of roughly 7 to 11 cycles. TCRdb reprocessed the 5' RACE reads with MiXCR, giving one entry per CDR3 protein. This sample carries hundreds of thousands of distinct CDR3 sequences, around 50% of them seen once, and the ten largest clones take around 25%. This clonotype was recorded once. The CDR3 is 14 amino acids. Germline-derived CDR1 and CDR2 are DFQATT and SNEGSKA (reference sequence). Sequences were obtained from blood. The clonotype was recovered from a man in his forties or fifties in good health. The chain combines TRBV20-1 with TRBJ2-1; D uncertain. TRBJ2-7 explains the end of the DNA better; the J call may be wrong. The CDR3 sequence: CSAKTLGSYNEQYF. CDR3 nucleotide sequence: TGCAGTGCTAAGACCCTAGGGTCCTACAATGAGCAGTACTTC.